This T cell receptor (beta chain) was documented in a study of OX40 agonist ivuxolimab in advanced cancers. Study summary: Dose-escalation subjects each had hepatocellular carcinoma, melanoma, renal cell or head and neck cancer.

Germline CDR1 reads MNHNS; CDR2 reads SASEGT. This CDR3 has 15 residues. V shed 8 bases and J shed 4 bases, with 20 bases lying between them. Produced via immunoSEQ multiplex PCR; TCRdb's table is partial and in-frame only. This sample yields tens of thousands of clones, of which 89% are seen a single time; under 0.25% belongs to the top ten. The sequencing used CD4+ or CD8+ T cells sorted from blood, collected in a trial of the OX40 agonist ivuxolimab. This sequence originates from an adult with an advanced solid tumor such as melanoma, head and neck, liver or kidney cancer. The chain couples TRBV6-1 to TRBJ1-2; no firm D call. CDR3 loop: CASQNPGGLAYGYTF. CDR3 sequence (DNA): TGTGCCAGCCAGAACCCGGGAGGGCTGGCCTATGGCTACACCTTC.